This passage covers 23 T cell receptor beta chains from one sample sequenced in a study of T cells expressing NK-cell markers. TCRdb re-called the 5' RACE reads; one entry per CDR3 protein, DNA not given. With some 110,000 distinct CDR3 sequences in the sample, the ten largest clones hold about 18%. Sequenced material: blood T cells: a sorted CD56 or NKG2C T cell subset, CD4+ or CD8+ T cells, or bulk PBMC T cells (not recorded which). These receptors all stem from a woman between 18 and 69 years old in good health.

The chain couples TRBV5-1 to TRBJ2-7; TCRdb's D gene call, TRBD1, goes unchecked for lack of DNA. Germline values: CDR1 SGHRS, CDR2 YFSETQ. The CDR3 has 13 residues. The CDR3 sequence: CASSEPTGHEQYF.

The chain recombines TRBV4-3 with TRBJ2-1; TCRdb proposes TRBD2, but this gene call is untestable without DNA. The CDR3 is 15 amino acids. CDR1 is LGHNA and CDR2 is YSLEER in the germline V gene. CDR3 loop: CASSFLAGVNNEQFF.

The rearrangement uses TRBV11-1 and TRBJ2-7. In germline, CDR1 is SGHAT, CDR2 FQDESV (reference sequence). The CDR3 runs 13 residues. The chain's CDR3 is CASSVRGSYEQYF.

This chain links TRBV5-6 with TRBJ2-5. There are 12 residues in the CDR3. Per germline, CDR1 SGHDT and CDR2 YYEEEE. The CDR3: CASTGVQETQYF.

V is TRBV6-1 and J is TRBJ2-3; TCRdb calls TRBD2, which cannot be checked without DNA. Germline CDR1 reads MNHNS; CDR2 reads SASEGT. The CDR3 spans 15 residues. CDR3 loop: CASSRGTSGSDTQYF.

The chain joins TRBV5-4 to TRBJ2-1; TCRdb indicates TRBD2, and absent DNA this call remains unverified. CDR3 length: 13 residues. The germline CDR1 and CDR2 sequences are SGHNT and YYREEE (reference sequence). This chain's CDR3 is CASSPPASDEQFF. Combining the CDR3 with reference TRBV5-4 and TRBJ2-1 gives the whole variable domain ETGVTQSPTHLIKTRGQQVTLRCSSQSGHNTVSWYQQALGQGPQFIFQYYREEENGRGNFPPRFSGLQFPNYSSELNVNALELDDSALYLCASSPPASDEQFFGPGTRLTVL.

The chain employs TRBV5-1 and TRBJ2-2; TCRdb's D gene call, TRBD1, goes unchecked for lack of DNA. Germline lookup yields CDR1 SGHRS and CDR2 YFSETQ. The CDR3 contains 14 residues. The CDR3 sequence is CASSPGSNTGELFF.

CDR3 amino acids: CASSRLLGAPGLSTDTQYF. The chain links TRBV3-1 to TRBJ2-3; without DNA, the TCRdb call of TRBD2 cannot be checked. The CDR3 is made up of 19 amino acids. CDR1 and CDR2 from the germline V gene are LGHDT and YNNKEL (reference sequence).

This chain links TRBV10-3 with TRBJ2-3; lacking DNA, the TRBD2 call made by TCRdb goes unchecked. The V gene's germline CDR1 is ENHRY and CDR2 SYGVKD. CDR3 length: 19 residues. The CDR3 loop is CAISDQMLLAGNSTDTQYF.

The rearrangement links TRBV6-1 to TRBJ1-5; TCRdb proposes TRBD1, but this gene call is untestable without DNA. Per the germline V gene, CDR1 is MNHNS and CDR2 is SASEGT. The CDR3 runs to 15 residues. CDR3 region: CASSPTTGLGQPQHF.

CDR3 amino acids: CATSRWSGSKNEQFF. The rearrangement joins TRBV15 to TRBJ2-1; TCRdb's D gene call, TRBD2, goes unchecked for lack of DNA. Germline loops: CDR1 LNHNV, CDR2 YYDKDF (reference sequence). There are 15 residues in the CDR3.

The rearrangement joins TRBV20-1 to TRBJ2-1. CDR3 size: 13 residues. Germline V CDR1 and CDR2: DFQATT, SNEGSKA (reference sequence). The CDR3 loop reads CSAKTRENNEQFF.

The gene calls are TRBV4-1 and TRBJ2-6; TCRdb outputs TRBD2, but without DNA this stays unchecked. The CDR3 loop spans 16 amino acids. Looked up from germline, CDR1 is MGHRA and CDR2 is YSYEKL. This CDR3 reads CASSQAEVSGANVLTF.

The chain couples TRBV12-3 or TRBV12-4 to TRBJ1-6. The CDR3 runs to 12 residues. The CDR3 protein is CASSSDNSPLHF.

The chain uses TRBV9 and TRBJ2-2; TCRdb picks TRBD1, but there is no DNA to check that call. Germline CDR1 SGDLS, CDR2 YYNGEE. The CDR3 loop spans 13 amino acids. CDR3 protein: CASSVDGIGELFF.

The rearrangement joins TRBV9 to TRBJ2-7; checking the TCRdb D call of TRBD1 is not possible without DNA. Germline V lookup: CDR1 SGDLS, CDR2 YYNGEE. This CDR3 is built from 15 residues. The CDR3 protein is CASSPDRTNNYEQYF. The full variable domain, completed using reference TRBV9 and TRBJ2-7, is DSGVTQTPKHLITATGQRVTLRCSPRSGDLSVYWYQQSLDQGLQFLIQYYNGEERAKGNILERFSAQQFPDLHSELNLSSLELGDSALYFCASSPDRTNNYEQYFGPGTRLTVT.

The CDR3 sequence: CASSLVGSGPKDIQYF. This rearrangement joins TRBV7-9 to TRBJ2-4; the TCRdb D gene call, TRBD2, has no DNA to confirm it. The CDR3 is 16 amino acids. Germline lookup yields CDR1 SEHNR and CDR2 FQNEAQ (reference sequence).

The chain combines TRBV2 with TRBJ2-1; TCRdb outputs TRBD2, but without DNA this stays unchecked. The CDR3 sequence is 15 residues long. CDR1 is SNHLY, CDR2 FYNNEI, per germline. CDR3 sequence reads: CASSQGTSGYNEQFF. The full variable domain, with the rest looked up from reference TRBV2 and TRBJ2-1, is EPEVTQTPSHQVTQMGQEVILRCVPISNHLYFYWYRQILGQKVEFLVSFYNNEISEKSEIFDDQFSVERPDGSNFTLKIRSTKLEDSAMYFCASSQGTSGYNEQFFGPGTRLTVL.

The chain couples TRBV3-1 to TRBJ2-1; TCRdb returns TRBD1, unconfirmable since there is no DNA. Germline values: CDR1 LGHDT, CDR2 YNNKEL (reference sequence). CDR3 length: 16 amino acids. CDR3 region: CASSQERTSGSVEQFF.

This chain uses TRBV5-5 with TRBJ2-7. This CDR3 spans 12 amino acids. Germline assignment: CDR1 SGHKS and CDR2 YYEKEE (reference sequence). CDR3: CASSLSGYEQYF. The whole variable domain, filled in from reference TRBV5-5 and TRBJ2-7, reads DAGVTQSPTHLIKTRGQQVTLRCSPISGHKSVSWYQQVLGQGPQFIFQYYEKEERGRGNFPDRFSARQFPNYSSELNVNALLLGDSALYLCASSLSGYEQYFGPGTRLTVT.

The chain combines TRBV7-9 with TRBJ2-1; lacking DNA, the TRBD2 call made by TCRdb goes unchecked. Looked up from germline, CDR1 is SEHNR and CDR2 is FQNEAQ (reference sequence). The CDR3 extends over 15 amino acids. The CDR3 protein is CASSLGLGHDNEQFF.

The J gene is TRBJ2-1, the V gene TRBV4-3; no DNA is available, so the TRBD1 call from TCRdb remains unchecked. Germline V lookup: CDR1 LGHNA, CDR2 YSLEER. This CDR3 region has 16 residues. The CDR3 sequence: CASSQDLQGPKPEQFF.

The J gene is TRBJ1-2, the V gene TRBV20-1. Germline V gives CDR1 DFQATT, CDR2 SNEGSKA (reference sequence). The CDR3 spans 15 residues. The CDR3 spells CSATKTGVSNYGYTF.